The clone carrying this T cell receptor (beta chain) was observed at least ten times. The V end was cut by 4 bases, the J end by 3 bases, with 18 bases between. Germline V gene data show CDR1 as SQVTM and CDR2 as ANQGSEA. The CDR3 contains 15 residues. TCRdb redid the calling of the PCR reads with MiXCR, one entry per CDR3 protein. The sample lists 550,000 to 750,000 distinct CDR3 sequences, about 20% occurring once. The data originate from a study of molecular identifiers for immune sequencing clone quantification. Study at large: Four of five splits of RNA from approximately 20,000 or 98,000 naive CD8 cells were sequenced in replicates.

The chain uses TRBV29-1 and TRBJ1-1; D may be TRBD1 (5 bases). The clonotype was recovered from a human donor in good health. Some libraries in this study had Jurkat cell RNA spiked in. The sample consisted of naive CD8+ T cells from blood, with Jurkat cell RNA spiked in. Subset here: FACS-sorted CD8+CD4-CCR7+CD45RA+ naive T cells. In DNA form, the CDR3 reads TGCAGCGTTGTGCTGTGGGGGGGTAGGGACACTGAAGCTTTCTTT. This encodes CSVVLWGGRDTEAFF. The variable domain in full, with the rest retrieved from reference TRBV29-1 and TRBJ1-1, is SAVISQKPSRDICQRGTSLTIQCQVDSQVTMMFWYRQQPGQSLTLIATANQGSEATYESGFVIDKFPISRPNLTFSTLTVSNMSPEDSSIYLCSVVLWGGRDTEAFFGQGTRLTVV.